This TCR beta chain originates from a study of identical twins. Regarding the study as a whole: Memory repertoires lacked the insertion deficit that abundant cord blood beta clonotypes showed. Models underestimated out-of-frame TCR alpha sharing in monozygotic twins.

Germline assignment: CDR1 SGHRS and CDR2 YFSETQ. The CDR3 spans 13 residues. Trimming took off 2 bases at V and 5 bases at J, with 9 bases between the two ends. A universal primer binding site was introduced by template switching. The final cDNA contained unique molecular identifiers. A single record per CDR3 protein comes from TCRdb applying MiXCR to the 5' RACE reads. Here the sample spans about 200,000 distinct CDR3 sequences, around a tenth being singletons. This clonotype was found many times. What it binds is unknown. Material for sequencing was memory (CD45RO+) T cells sorted from blood. The chain combines TRBV5-1 with TRBJ2-3; D gene ambiguous. The clonotype was recovered from a woman between 18 and 29 years old in good health. CDR3 DNA sequence: TGCGCCAGCAGCTTAAGACATGGAGATACGCAGTATTTT. This encodes CASSLRHGDTQYF.